The next 21 T cell receptor beta chains were all read from a single sample in a study of T cell responses to AZD1222 COVID-19 vaccine. Produced via immunoSEQ multiplex PCR; TCRdb's table is partial and in-frame only. The repertoire includes about 170,000 clones, approximately 88% of them detected once, and roughly 1.1% sits in the top ten. Sequenced material: peripheral blood, taken 28 days after the second AZD1222 dose. The source of these receptors is an adult who received the AZD1222 COVID-19 vaccine.

This clone appeared once. The chain links TRBV28 to TRBJ1-2; D gene uncertain. There are 14 residues in the CDR3. Germline-derived CDR1 and CDR2 are MDHEN and SYDVKM. The V gene lost 6 bases and the J gene lost 4 bases, with 15 bases spanning the gap. CDR3 sequence reads: CASSASPAIYGYTF. The CDR3 region has the DNA TGTGCCAGCAGCGCCAGCCCGGCCATCTATGGCTACACCTTC.

V gene TRBV6-6 combines with J gene TRBJ1-2; no firm D call. The CDR3 spans 13 residues. The V end lost 2 bases, the J end lost 8 bases, and 12 bases lay between the germline ends. CDR1 is MNHNY and CDR2 is SVGAGI in the germline V gene (reference sequence). Written as DNA, the CDR3 is TGTGCCAGCAGTTACGAGGGTTTGGGCGGCTACACCTTC. This gives the protein CASSYEGLGGYTF.

J is TRBJ1-2 and V is TRBV19; D is uncertain. CDR3 length: 13 amino acids. With 1 base removed from V and 3 bases from J, the gap between germline ends came to 6 bases. The germline V gene encodes CDR1 LNHDA and CDR2 SQIVND (reference sequence). The CDR3 DNA sequence: TGTGCCAGTAGTATAGGCCAGTACTATGGCTACACCTTC. Translation gives CASSIGQYYGYTF. The whole variable domain, filled in from reference TRBV19 and TRBJ1-2, reads DGGITQSPKYLFRKEGQNVTLSCEQNLNHDAMYWYRQDPGQGLRLIYYSQIVNDFQKGDIAEGYSVSREKKESFPLTVTSAQKNPTAFYLCASSIGQYYGYTFGSGTRLTVV.

This chain's CDR3 is CASSHSGADTQYF. The CDR3 DNA reads TGCGCCAGCAGCCATAGCGGGGCTGATACGCAGTATTTT. The rearrangement joins TRBV5-1 to TRBJ2-3, with 8 bases that match TRBD2. V shed 4 bases, J shed 6 bases, and the junction held 4 bases outside the gene matches. The CDR3 loop spans 13 amino acids. Germline assignment: CDR1 SGHRS and CDR2 YFSETQ. The full variable domain, rest sourced from reference TRBV5-1 and TRBJ2-3, is KAGVTQTPRYLIKTRGQQVTLSCSPISGHRSVSWYQQTPGQGLQFLFEYFSETQRNKGNFPGRFSGRQFSNSRSEMNVSTLELGDSALYLCASSHSGADTQYFGPGTRLTVL.

The genes are TRBV20-1 and TRBJ2-7; no clear D gene. V was shortened by 3 bases and J by 3 bases, with 6 bases between the two germline ends. The CDR3 contains 11 residues. In germline, CDR1 is DFQATT, CDR2 SNEGSKA (reference sequence). CDR3 nucleotide sequence: TGCAGTGCTAGTAAACTCTACGAGCAGTACTTC. Translation: CSASKLYEQYF.

The rearrangement joins TRBV7-9 to TRBJ2-1; 7 bases fit TRBD1. V lost 5 bases to trimming and J lost 0 bases; unmatched junction nucleotides: 16. Germline values: CDR1 SEHNR, CDR2 FQNEAQ (reference sequence). The CDR3 contains 19 residues. The DNA for the CDR3 is TGTGCCAGCAGCCCCAGACAGGGACGGAGCCCTCACTCCTACAATGAGCAGTTCTTC. Residues: CASSPRQGRSPHSYNEQFF.

In its sample, this clone was seen a few times. V usage is TRBV6-5 and J usage is TRBJ1-1; the D gene is possibly TRBD1 (6 bases). The CDR3 has 14 amino acids. Per the germline V gene, CDR1 is MNHEY and CDR2 is SVGAGI. The ends were cut back, 5 bases at V and 1 base at J, with 11 bases in the middle. CDR3 region: CASSKTGTNTEAFF. CDR3 sequence (DNA): TGTGCCAGCAGTAAAACAGGGACGAACACTGAAGCTTTCTTT.

This clone was recorded once. This chain connects TRBV5-1 to TRBJ1-1, with D perhaps matching TRBD1 (6 bases). In germline, CDR1 is SGHRS, CDR2 YFSETQ. The CDR3 loop spans 16 amino acids. With 4 bases removed from V and 8 bases from J, the gap between germline ends came to 24 bases. In nucleotides, the CDR3 is TGCGCCAGCAGCCCGGGGACCGAAACTAACCAGGGGGAAGCTTTCTTT. Translating it yields CASSPGTETNQGEAFF.

The chain recombines TRBV19 with TRBJ2-7; TRBD2 matches at 8 bases. Germline-derived CDR1 and CDR2 are LNHDA and SQIVND (reference sequence). The CDR3 is made up of 16 amino acids. The V and J ends lost 5 bases and 4 bases, in that order; junction bases with no gene match: 13. CDR3 coding DNA: TGTGCCAGTAGTCCCCGGGGGGGGATTAAGGTTTACGAGCAGTACTTC. This gives the protein CASSPRGGIKVYEQYF.

This clone has more than one count but fewer than ten. The chain couples TRBV6-5 to TRBJ2-1; 10 nucleotides agree with TRBD1. The CDR3 length is 15 residues. Per germline, CDR1 MNHEY and CDR2 SVGAGI. The V segment lost 5 bases and the J segment 6 bases; nucleotides outside the gene matches: 7. In DNA form, the CDR3 reads TGTGCCAGCAGTCCTGGACAGGGGGAAGGCAATGAGCAGTTCTTC. This codes for CASSPGQGEGNEQFF.

The CDR3 DNA reads as TGCGCCAGCAGCCAAGATACTCGGGGTACCTATGGCTACACCTTC. It is translated as CASSQDTRGTYGYTF. The chain has TRBV4-1 and TRBJ1-2; no clear D. In germline, CDR1 is MGHRA, CDR2 YSYEKL. The CDR3 is made up of 15 amino acids. V shed 0 bases and J shed 4 bases, with 12 bases lying between them.

V and J are TRBV2 and TRBJ1-2, with TRBD1 matching 12 bases. Germline values: CDR1 SNHLY, CDR2 FYNNEI. V was clipped by 7 bases and J by 8 bases; unmatched bases: 8. The CDR3 runs to 14 residues. The CDR3 here is CASIIEGTGGGYTF. In DNA form, the CDR3 reads TGTGCCAGCATCATCGAGGGGACAGGGGGCGGCTACACCTTC.

This rearrangement joins TRBV5-5 to TRBJ1-1, with no clear D. The CDR3 has 13 residues. CDR1 SGHKS and CDR2 YYEKEE come from the germline V gene (reference sequence). Trimming removed 4 bases from V and 4 bases from J, with 11 bases in between. In DNA, the CDR3 is TGTGCCAGCAGCCTGATGGTGTTCACTGAAGCTTTCTTT. It specifies CASSLMVFTEAFF.

The chain carries TRBV6-2 or TRBV6-3 and TRBJ1-2; no clear D. Germline CDR1 is MNHEY and CDR2 is SVGEGT. Trimming took 4 bases from V and 8 from J, leaving 8 bases between them. This CDR3 contains 11 residues. The CDR3 is CASSWLQGYTF. CDR3 bases: TGTGCCAGCAGTTGGTTGCAAGGCTACACCTTC.

V gene TRBV30 combines with J gene TRBJ1-1, with D possibly TRBD1 on 6 matching bases. This CDR3 has 16 residues. The ends were cut back, 2 bases at V and 1 base at J, with 17 bases in the middle. Germline V gives CDR1 GTSNPN, CDR2 SVGIG (reference sequence). The CDR3 spells CAWSTLARGANTEAFF. CDR3 sequence (DNA): TGTGCCTGGAGTACGCTAGCGAGGGGGGCGAACACTGAAGCTTTCTTT. Full variable domain (outside the CDR3, taken from reference TRBV30 and TRBJ1-1): SQTIHQWPATLVQPVGSPLSLECTVEGTSNPNLYWYRQAAGRGLQLLFYSVGIGQISSEVPQNLSASRPQDRQFILSSKKLLLSDSGFYLCAWSTLARGANTEAFFGQGTRLTVV.

As concerns this clone: Additional DNA sequences in this sample encode the identical CDR3. The rearrangement joins TRBV5-4 to TRBJ2-1, with D unresolved. Trimming left V 0 bases short and J 5 bases short, with 0 bases between. The CDR3 is made up of 11 amino acids. CDR1 is SGHNT, CDR2 YYREEE, per germline (reference sequence). The CDR3 bases are TGTGCCAGCAGCTTGGACAATGAGCAGTTCTTC. Translation: CASSLDNEQFF. Drawing the rest from reference TRBV5-4 and TRBJ2-1, the complete variable domain is ETGVTQSPTHLIKTRGQQVTLRCSSQSGHNTVSWYQQALGQGPQFIFQYYREEENGRGNFPPRFSGLQFPNYSSELNVNALELDDSALYLCASSLDNEQFFGPGTRLTVL.

The chain combines TRBV6-1 with TRBJ1-2; unclear D gene. The germline V and J ends were trimmed by 0 bases and 8 bases, with 10 bases remaining between them. The germline V gene has CDR1 MNHNS and CDR2 SASEGT. The CDR3 length is 13 residues. CDR3 in amino acids: CASSEALRWGYTF. The CDR3 bases are TGTGCCAGCAGTGAAGCGCTTCGGTGGGGCTACACCTTC.

This chain's CDR3 is CASSQGGQHYNEQFF. The DNA of the CDR3 is TGCGCCAGCAGCCAAGGGGGACAACACTACAATGAGCAGTTCTTC. This chain uses TRBV4-1 with TRBJ2-1, with TRBD1 as a possible D gene (6 bases). The V end was cut by 1 base, the J end by 3 bases, with 10 bases between. The V gene's germline CDR1 is MGHRA and CDR2 YSYEKL. The CDR3 extends over 15 amino acids.

The gene calls are TRBV18 and TRBJ1-2; possibly TRBD1 for D (5 bases). Deletions cut 3 bases from V and 4 bases from J, with 12 bases between. CDR1 KGHSH and CDR2 LQKENI come from the germline V gene. The CDR3 has 14 amino acids. The DNA for the CDR3 is TGTGCCAGCTCACCGCTCGGGGGTACCTATGGCTACACCTTC. As protein: CASSPLGGTYGYTF.

This chain joins TRBV9 and TRBJ2-7; a possible D gene is TRBD2 (6 bases). V was trimmed by 9 bases and J by 3 bases, leaving 19 bases between them. This CDR3 has 14 amino acids. Germline CDR1 and CDR2: SGDLS and YYNGEE. The CDR3 spells CATRRPSERYEQYF. The CDR3 DNA is TGTGCCACACGGCGACCTAGCGAGCGCTACGAGCAGTACTTC. The full variable domain, completed using reference TRBV9 and TRBJ2-7, is DSGVTQTPKHLITATGQRVTLRCSPRSGDLSVYWYQQSLDQGLQFLIQYYNGEERAKGNILERFSAQQFPDLHSELNLSSLELGDSALYFCATRRPSERYEQYFGPGTRLTVT.

The gene calls are TRBV27 and TRBJ2-7; 10 nucleotides align to TRBD1. The CDR3 has 14 amino acids. Germline V lookup: CDR1 MNHEY, CDR2 SMNVEV (reference sequence). Losses at the gene ends were 4 bases for V and 0 bases for J; bases not matched to a gene: 0. CDR3 in DNA: TGTGCCAGCAGTTGGACAGGGGGCTCCTACGAGCAGTACTTC. Protein product: CASSWTGGSYEQYF.